Each of the 12 T cell receptor beta chains below was sequenced from the same sample in a study of blood T cell repertoires in COVID-19. Clones were sequenced by immunoSEQ multiplex PCR, and TCRdb holds only the in-frame ones, with some missing. This table holds about 71,000 clones, 85% to 90% found once. The material sequenced was peripheral blood. These receptors originate from a man aged 50-60 years with active COVID-19.

This rearrangement joins TRBV30 to TRBJ1-2; D might be TRBD1 (6 bases). The CDR3 totals 12 residues. With 7 bases removed from V and 7 bases from J, the gap between germline ends came to 16 bases. The germline V gene encodes CDR1 GTSNPN and CDR2 SVGIG (reference sequence). The CDR3 region is CASRPRGAGYTF. The CDR3 region has the DNA TGTGCCTCCCGACCCCGGGGGGCTGGCTACACCTTC.

A single count supports this clone. CDR3 protein: CASSQEASGDYEQYF. In nucleotides, the CDR3 is TGCGCCAGCAGCCAAGAGGCTAGCGGTGACTACGAGCAGTACTTC. J is TRBJ2-7 and V is TRBV4-3, with 7 bases identical to TRBD2. Germline assignment: CDR1 LGHNA and CDR2 YSLEER. V lost 0 bases and J lost 3; bases outside the gene matches: 5. CDR3 length: 15 residues.

This rearrangement joins TRBV5-1 to TRBJ2-4; tentatively, D is TRBD1 (6 bases). This CDR3 region has 15 residues. V was clipped by 6 bases and J by 5 bases, with 18 bases between them. Germline V CDR1 and CDR2: SGHRS, YFSETQ. CDR3 loop: CASTMDQGRENIQYF. In DNA, the CDR3 is TGCGCCAGCACCATGGACCAGGGGCGGGAAAACATTCAGTACTTC. Variable domain in full (rest from reference TRBV5-1 and TRBJ2-4): KAGVTQTPRYLIKTRGQQVTLSCSPISGHRSVSWYQQTPGQGLQFLFEYFSETQRNKGNFPGRFSGRQFSNSRSEMNVSTLELGDSALYLCASTMDQGRENIQYFGAGTRLSVL.

V and J are TRBV9 and TRBJ2-2, with D perhaps TRBD1 (6 bases). The CDR3 has 12 residues. Trimming cost V 4 bases and J 5 bases, with 6 bases left between them. The germline gives CDR1 SGDLS, CDR2 YYNGEE. The CDR3 loop reads CASSQGTGELFF. DNA for the CDR3: TGTGCCAGCAGCCAGGGGACCGGGGAGCTGTTTTTT.

The chain links TRBV7-2 to TRBJ2-5; the D gene is possibly TRBD1 (5 bases). V dropped 1 base and J dropped 4 bases, with 16 bases sitting between them. The CDR3 runs to 16 residues. Germline V lookup: CDR1 SGHTA, CDR2 FQGNSA. The CDR3 coding sequence is TGTGCCAGCAGCTTAGGTGTCAGGGTGCTAGGAGAGACCCAGTACTTC. Amino acid sequence: CASSLGVRVLGETQYF.

The chain is built from TRBV2 and TRBJ1-1; TRBD1 might be the D (6 bases). The CDR3 runs 13 residues. The V end was cut by 2 bases, the J end by 3 bases, with 7 bases between. Germline V lookup: CDR1 SNHLY, CDR2 FYNNEI. This CDR3 is CASSEQGYTEAFF. CDR3 bases: TGTGCCAGCAGTGAACAGGGGTACACTGAAGCTTTCTTT.

This chain connects TRBV6-5 to TRBJ1-2, with D possibly matching TRBD1 (6 bases). Germline CDR1 reads MNHEY; CDR2 reads SVGAGI. Trimming left V 6 bases short and J 4 bases short, with 15 bases between. This CDR3 has 14 residues. The chain's CDR3 is CASRLDSPFYGYTF. CDR3 nucleotides: TGTGCCAGCAGGTTGGACAGCCCCTTCTATGGCTACACCTTC.

The chain has TRBV12-3 or TRBV12-4 and TRBJ2-1, with 8 bases matching TRBD2. V gave up 5 bases and J gave up 9 bases; unmatched junction bases: 3. This CDR3 has 12 residues. CDR3 sequence: CASSVREGEQFF. CDR3 in DNA: TGTGCCAGCAGTGTCCGGGAGGGTGAGCAGTTCTTC.

The chain employs TRBV24-1 and TRBJ2-5, with D hard to call. The CDR3 is made up of 13 amino acids. Trimming cost V 2 bases and J 3 bases, with 6 bases left between them. Germline V gene sequence: CDR1 KGHDR, CDR2 SFDVKD. CDR3 protein: CATSDSDKETQYF. CDR3 nucleotide sequence: TGTGCCACCAGTGATTCAGATAAAGAGACCCAGTACTTC.

V and J are TRBV2 and TRBJ1-2, with 8 bases fitting TRBD1. CDR3 length equals 13 residues. The V gene's germline CDR1 is SNHLY and CDR2 FYNNEI. The junction had 9 bases not matched to a gene; V was cut back by 7 bases and J by 8 bases. The CDR3 DNA follows: TGTGCCAGCAATGGACAGGGCGTAGGAGGCTACACCTTC. Translated, it gives CASNGQGVGGYTF.

The genes are TRBV30 and TRBJ1-4; D perhaps matches TRBD1 (6 bases). Trimming took off 2 bases at V and 8 bases at J, with 15 bases between the two ends. In germline, CDR1 is GTSNPN, CDR2 SVGIG (reference sequence). The CDR3 has 14 residues. CDR3 nucleotide sequence: TGTGCCTGGAGTAGCCAGGGGTGGGAGGAAAAACTGTTTTTT. Amino acid sequence: CAWSSQGWEEKLFF.

This clone was seen once. The V and J genes are TRBV4-1 and TRBJ2-2; 10 bases are shared with TRBD2. The V gene's germline CDR1 is MGHRA and CDR2 YSYEKL. This CDR3 has 19 residues. The junction had 11 bases not matched to a gene; V was cut back by 0 bases and J by 4 bases. CDR3 bases: TGCGCCAGCAGCCAAGATCTCGCCCTAGCGGGGGCCCGCACCGGGGAGCTGTTTTTT. It encodes CASSQDLALAGARTGELFF.